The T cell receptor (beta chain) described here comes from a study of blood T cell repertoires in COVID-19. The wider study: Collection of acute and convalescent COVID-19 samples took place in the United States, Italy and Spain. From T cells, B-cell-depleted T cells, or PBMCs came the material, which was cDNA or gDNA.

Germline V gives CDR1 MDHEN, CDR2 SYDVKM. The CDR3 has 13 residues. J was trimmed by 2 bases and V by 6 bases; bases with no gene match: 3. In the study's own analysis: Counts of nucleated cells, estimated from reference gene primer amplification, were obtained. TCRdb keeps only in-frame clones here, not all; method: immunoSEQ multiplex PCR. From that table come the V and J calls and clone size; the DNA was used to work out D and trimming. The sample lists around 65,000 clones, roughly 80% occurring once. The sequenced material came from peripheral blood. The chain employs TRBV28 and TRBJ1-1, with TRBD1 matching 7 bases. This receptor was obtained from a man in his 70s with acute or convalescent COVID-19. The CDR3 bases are TGTGCCAGCAGATGGGACAGAAACACTGAAGCTTTCTTT. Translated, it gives CASRWDRNTEAFF.